This TCR beta chain came from a study of memory CD4+ T cells and cytomegalovirus serostatus. Broader study findings: The CMV-associated TCR signature appears largely within the CD4+ memory repertoire.

With respect to this clone: Its antigen is as yet unknown. The junction does not match germline at one end; this may be a read error.

CDR1 and CDR2 from the germline V gene are SQVTM and ANQGSEA. CDR3 length: 15 residues. The sort gate was single viable CD3+CD4+CD8-CD45RO+ cells for memory CD4+ T cells. CD4+ T cells were isolated by positive magnetic selection. Data came from immunoSEQ multiplex PCR; TCRdb stores just in-frame clones and leaves some out. The data show 45,000 to 70,000 clones, 82% seen once. Sequencing was carried out using memory CD4+ T cells from blood. This sequence was found in an adult in good health and CMV-seronegative. Some clones in this sample may be carry-over from other donors' samples. V gene TRBV29-1 combines with J gene TRBJ1-5, with a tentative D call TRBD1 (5 bases). Here the CDR3 DNA reads TGCGGCGTTTCTGGGGCACGGGGCGCGGATCAGCCCCAGCATTTT. It codes for CGVSGARGADQPQHF.